One sample yielded the 29 T cell receptor beta chains listed below, sequenced in a study of T cell responses to AZD1222 COVID-19 vaccine. Sequencing was performed with immunoSEQ multiplex PCR; in TCRdb, only in-frame clones are kept and a portion is missing. Of roughly 180,000 clones in the sample, about 93% were seen once. Sequenced material: peripheral blood, taken 28 days after the second AZD1222 dose. The receptors derive from an adult who received the AZD1222 COVID-19 vaccine.

J is TRBJ1-1 and V is TRBV16; D perhaps matches TRBD1 (5 bases). Germline V CDR1 and CDR2: KGHSY, FQNENV. This CDR3 is 13 amino acids long. Trimming stripped 3 bases from V and 1 base from J, with 6 bases between. This CDR3 reads CASSQGGNTEAFF. The DNA for the CDR3 is TGTGCCAGCAGCCAGGGGGGGAACACTGAAGCTTTCTTT.

This clone was detected only once. The V call is TRBV24-1, the J call TRBJ2-1, with D perhaps assigned TRBD1 or TRBD2 (6 bases each). Between the trimmed V and J ends, which lost 4 bases and 2 bases, there was a span of 17 bases. The CDR3 is made up of 17 amino acids. CDR1 and CDR2 from the germline V gene are KGHDR and SFDVKD. CDR3 sequence reads: CATSDPIGGGTYNEQFF. The CDR3, as DNA: TGTGCCACCAGTGACCCGATCGGAGGGGGAACCTACAATGAGCAGTTCTTC.

This rearrangement joins TRBV10-3 to TRBJ2-7, with D possibly TRBD1 on 6 matching bases. Per the germline V gene, CDR1 is ENHRY and CDR2 is SYGVKD. The CDR3 loop spans 16 amino acids. Trimming removed 0 bases from V and 1 base from J, with 13 bases in between. CDR3 residues: CAISESVTGWSYEQYF. DNA of the CDR3: TGTGCCATCAGTGAGTCGGTTACAGGGTGGTCCTACGAGCAGTACTTC.

This CDR3 reads CASSFSAGPTDTQYF. Here the CDR3 DNA reads TGTGCCAGCAGTTTTTCAGCGGGGCCCACAGATACGCAGTATTTT. J is TRBJ2-3 and V is TRBV6-5; 7 bases line up with TRBD2. CDR1 and CDR2 (germline): MNHEY, SVGAGI. J lost 2 bases, V lost 4 bases, and 6 bases had no gene match. The CDR3 spans 15 residues.

This chain connects TRBV9 to TRBJ2-6; TRBD2 agrees at 7 bases. The germline gives CDR1 SGDLS, CDR2 YYNGEE. The CDR3 extends over 18 amino acids. J was trimmed by 1 base and V by 4 bases; bases with no gene match: 11. CDR3 in amino acids: CASSPPGGGTSGANVLTF. DNA for the CDR3: TGTGCCAGCAGCCCGCCGGGAGGAGGTACTTCTGGGGCCAACGTCCTGACTTTC.

This clone was found once. The chain is built from TRBV28 and TRBJ2-3, with a weak D call TRBD2 (5 bases). In germline, CDR1 is MDHEN, CDR2 SYDVKM. This CDR3 has 15 residues. The V and J ends lost 3 bases and 4 bases respectively, with 14 bases between them. The CDR3 loop reads CASSFRLVASDTQYF. The DNA of the CDR3 is TGTGCCAGCAGTTTTCGATTGGTAGCGTCAGATACGCAGTATTTT.

This chain uses TRBV6-5 with TRBJ2-1; D is ambiguous. This CDR3 is 12 amino acids long. Trimming took 8 bases from V and 7 from J, leaving 12 bases between them. Germline V gene lookup returns CDR1 MNHEY and CDR2 SVGAGI. CDR3 amino acids: CASESWNNEQFF. As DNA, the CDR3 is TGTGCCAGCGAAAGTTGGAATAATGAGCAGTTCTTC.

This chain uses TRBV10-3 with TRBJ2-4; possibly TRBD2 for D (6 bases). Per the germline V gene, CDR1 is ENHRY and CDR2 is SYGVKD. The CDR3 is 18 residues long. Trimming left V 0 bases short and J 0 bases short, with 15 bases between. The CDR3 region has the DNA TGTGCCATCAGTGAGTCTAGCGGTCCTATACTAGCCAAAAACATTCAGTACTTC. The encoded protein is CAISESSGPILAKNIQYF.

A single count supports this clone. The chain has TRBV5-1 and TRBJ1-5, with TRBD1 matching 8 bases. This CDR3 has 15 residues. After removal of 3 bases from V and 5 bases from J, the junction contained 7 bases not matched to a gene. Germline V gene sequence: CDR1 SGHRS, CDR2 YFSETQ. The CDR3 region is CASSYGTGNYQPQHF. In DNA, the CDR3 is TGCGCCAGCAGCTATGGGACAGGAAATTATCAGCCCCAGCATTTT.

V gene TRBV6-5 combines with J gene TRBJ1-6, with 7 nucleotides matching TRBD1. CDR3 length: 15 residues. Germline V gene sequence: CDR1 MNHEY, CDR2 SVGAGI. With V trimmed by 5 bases and J by 9 bases, 10 bases remained unmatched. The CDR3, as DNA: TGTGCCAGCAGTATCCCACAGGGGCATGGTTCACCCCTCCACTTT. It specifies CASSIPQGHGSPLHF.

This clone was seen just once. V and J are TRBV11-3 and TRBJ1-1; tentatively, D is TRBD1 (6 bases). Trimming cost V 5 bases and J 4 bases, with 14 bases left between them. Germline loops: CDR1 SGHNT, CDR2 YENEEA. This CDR3 is built from 14 residues. CDR3 residues: CASSLAGGPTEAFF. For the CDR3, the DNA is TGTGCCAGCAGCCTAGCCGGGGGGCCCACTGAAGCTTTCTTT.

The chain has TRBV20-1 and TRBJ2-7; no reliable D call. CDR1 and CDR2 from the germline V gene are DFQATT and SNEGSKA (reference sequence). Trimming left V 6 bases short and J 7 bases short, with 13 bases between. This CDR3 has 11 residues. CDR3 in amino acids: CSAPPLGEQYF. Written as DNA, the CDR3 is TGCAGTGCCCCTCCTCTCGGGGAGCAGTACTTC.

The chain has TRBV18 and TRBJ1-1; D possibly corresponds to TRBD1 (5 bases). In germline, CDR1 is KGHSH, CDR2 LQKENI. V was pared by 2 bases and J by 5 bases, with 9 bases between. CDR3 length: 13 amino acids. CDR3 region: CASSPLAGTEAFF. CDR3 nucleotide sequence: TGTGCCAGCTCACCATTAGCAGGGACTGAAGCTTTCTTT.

The J gene is TRBJ1-4, the V gene TRBV19; 8 bases agree with TRBD1. The trim removed 9 bases at V and 4 bases at J, leaving 7 bases unmatched. The germline V gene encodes CDR1 LNHDA and CDR2 SQIVND (reference sequence). The CDR3 extends over 14 amino acids. This CDR3 reads CASSAGGVNEKLFF. The DNA for the CDR3 is TGTGCCAGCTCCGCAGGGGGCGTTAATGAAAAACTGTTTTTT. The whole variable domain, filled in from reference TRBV19 and TRBJ1-4, reads DGGITQSPKYLFRKEGQNVTLSCEQNLNHDAMYWYRQDPGQGLRLIYYSQIVNDFQKGDIAEGYSVSREKKESFPLTVTSAQKNPTAFYLCASSAGGVNEKLFFGSGTQLSVL.

The chain has TRBV7-8 and TRBJ1-3; D not certain. CDR1 is SGHVS, CDR2 FQNEAQ, per germline. Trimming stripped 4 bases from V and 0 bases from J, with 13 bases between. The CDR3 extends over 16 amino acids. The CDR3, as DNA: TGTGCCAGCAGCTCAAGGGAAATCGGCTCTGGAAACACCATATATTTT. It specifies CASSSREIGSGNTIYF.

The genes are TRBV10-3 and TRBJ1-2, with 7 bases fitting TRBD1. The germline V gene has CDR1 ENHRY and CDR2 SYGVKD. This CDR3 spans 12 amino acids. Trimming cost V 8 bases and J 8 bases; bases outside gene matches: 8. The DNA for the CDR3 is TGTGCCATCGGGACAGATCTCTTGGGCTACACCTTC. Translation: CAIGTDLLGYTF.

The chain recombines TRBV6-5 with TRBJ2-3; 8 positions agree with TRBD2. The ends lost 5 bases at V and 6 bases at J; junction bases unmatched: 7. The V gene's germline CDR1 is MNHEY and CDR2 SVGAGI. The CDR3 runs 14 residues. The CDR3 sequence: CASSLTGRADTQYF. CDR3 sequence (DNA): TGTGCCAGCAGTCTCACCGGGAGGGCCGATACGCAGTATTTT.

The V gene is TRBV10-3, the J gene TRBJ2-7; possibly TRBD2 for D (5 bases). This CDR3 has 15 amino acids. Germline V gives CDR1 ENHRY, CDR2 SYGVKD. V lost 1 base and J 0 bases, leaving 10 bases between the germline ends. The CDR3 nucleotides read TGTGCCATCAGTGAGTTGAGCGGATCCTCCTACGAGCAGTACTTC. As protein: CAISELSGSSYEQYF.

Notes on this clone: At the DNA level, this CDR3 is encoded by other sequences in the same sample as well. The gene calls are TRBV19 and TRBJ2-7; D is uncertain. CDR3 length: 11 amino acids. Germline V CDR1 and CDR2: LNHDA, SQIVND (reference sequence). The V end lost 3 bases, the J end lost 6 bases, and 6 bases lay between the germline ends. The CDR3 DNA reads TGTGCCAGTAGTATTGGCTCCGAGCAGTACTTC. Amino acid sequence: CASSIGSEQYF.

This sequence joins TRBV3-1 (or the pseudogene TRBV3-2) and TRBJ2-3; no clear D gene. Germline lookup yields CDR1 LGHDT and CDR2 YNNKEL (reference sequence). This CDR3 is 12 amino acids long. Trimming removed 4 bases at V and 11 bases at J, with 13 bases between. The CDR3 protein is CASSPYADEQYF. CDR3 sequence (DNA): TGTGCCAGCAGCCCCTACGCGGATGAGCAGTATTTT.

This sequence joins TRBV3-1 (or the pseudogene TRBV3-2) and TRBJ1-1, with D perhaps matching TRBD1 (5 bases). Germline V gene data show CDR1 as LGHDT and CDR2 as YNNKEL (reference sequence). The CDR3 covers 15 residues. Trimming shortened V by 1 base and J by 6 bases, and 15 bases separated the two germline ends. This chain's CDR3 is CASSQGGRGVAEAFF. CDR3 coding DNA: TGTGCCAGCAGCCAAGGGGGAAGGGGAGTCGCTGAAGCTTTCTTT.

This clone was counted only a few times. The sample holds other DNA sequences that translate to the same CDR3. The rearrangement links TRBV6-5 to TRBJ2-1; D not resolved. The CDR3 covers 11 residues. V lost 6 bases and J lost 4, with 4 bases in between. Germline CDR1 is MNHEY and CDR2 is SVGAGI. CDR3 coding DNA: TGTGCCAGCAGGGGTTACAATGAGCAGTTCTTC. The encoded protein is CASRGYNEQFF.

The genes are TRBV7-9 and TRBJ1-4; D remains ambiguous. Germline CDR1 SEHNR, CDR2 FQNEAQ (reference sequence). Trimming left V 8 bases short and J 0 bases short, with 10 bases between. This CDR3 is built from 14 residues. In DNA, the CDR3 is TGTGCCAGCGCCAATAGGGCAACTAATGAAAAACTGTTTTTT. This translates into CASANRATNEKLFF.

The chain carries TRBV7-3 and TRBJ2-3; either TRBD1 or TRBD2 may fit D (6 bases each). The CDR3 has 20 amino acids. V lost 5 bases to trimming and J lost 4 bases, with 31 bases between them. Looked up from germline, CDR1 is SGHTA and CDR2 is FQGTGA. The DNA of the CDR3 is TGTGCCAGCAGCCCAGATCATGGGGGGCGCGAACCCGATAGGGCAGATACGCAGTATTTT. This codes for CASSPDHGGREPDRADTQYF.

CDR3 loop: CASRSGRMDGELFF. The CDR3 DNA follows: TGTGCCAGCAGGTCGGGGAGAATGGACGGGGAGCTGTTTTTT. The V call is TRBV2, the J call TRBJ2-2; maybe TRBD2 (5 bases). CDR3 length equals 14 residues. Trimming stripped 6 bases from V and 7 bases from J, with 15 bases between. In germline, CDR1 is SNHLY, CDR2 FYNNEI.

V usage is TRBV10-1 and J usage is TRBJ1-5, with 9 bases aligning to TRBD1. The CDR3 totals 17 residues. With V trimmed by 5 bases and J by 4 bases, 12 bases remained unmatched. CDR1 WNHNN and CDR2 SYGVQD come from the germline V gene (reference sequence). The CDR3 spells CASSSSPQGAGNQPQHF. CDR3 DNA: TGCGCCAGCAGTTCTTCTCCACAGGGGGCGGGTAATCAGCCCCAGCATTTT.

The chain uses TRBV2 and TRBJ2-1; D gene uncertain. V shed 6 bases and J shed 5 bases, with 8 bases lying between them. Germline-derived CDR1 and CDR2 are SNHLY and FYNNEI. This CDR3 has 12 residues. This CDR3 reads CASSLDDNEQFF. CDR3 DNA sequence: TGTGCCAGCAGCCTAGACGACAATGAGCAGTTCTTC.

This clone was counted ten times or more. V and J are TRBV7-9 and TRBJ2-3, with D hard to call. With 1 base removed from V and 5 bases from J, the gap between germline ends came to 10 bases. Looked up from germline, CDR1 is SEHNR and CDR2 is FQNEAQ (reference sequence). This CDR3 contains 14 residues. CDR3 sequence (DNA): TGTGCCAGCAGCTTAGAGGCGCATGGAGATACGCAGTATTTT. Residues: CASSLEAHGDTQYF.

The chain couples TRBV3-1 (or the pseudogene TRBV3-2) to TRBJ2-7; no reliable D call. The CDR3 consists of 16 residues. With 2 bases removed from V and 3 bases from J, the gap between germline ends came to 17 bases. CDR1 is LGHDT, CDR2 YNNKEL, per germline (reference sequence). CDR3 bases: TGTGCCAGCAGCCAAAAAAGCGATCCGTGGGGCTACGAGCAGTACTTC. It specifies CASSQKSDPWGYEQYF.